The 8 T cell receptor beta chains listed next were all sequenced from one sample in a study of T cells expressing NK-cell markers. After re-calling the 5' RACE reads, TCRdb lists one entry per CDR3 protein, DNA absent. The table for this sample gives a few hundred thousand distinct CDR3 sequences. Sequencing was done on a sample of blood T cells: a sorted CD56 or NKG2C T cell subset, CD4+ or CD8+ T cells, or bulk PBMC T cells (not recorded which). All receptors derive from a man aged 18-69 years in good health.

The chain has TRBV10-3 and TRBJ1-5. There are 13 residues in the CDR3. CDR1 is ENHRY and CDR2 is SYGVKD in the germline V gene. CDR3 in amino acids: CAISETLRQPQHF.

The chain uses TRBV18 and TRBJ2-7. CDR3 length: 13 residues. CDR1 KGHSH and CDR2 LQKENI come from the germline V gene. Here the CDR3 reads CASSPPLQNEQYF.

The J gene is TRBJ2-1, the V gene TRBV6-5; without DNA, the TCRdb call of TRBD1 cannot be checked. CDR3 length: 14 residues. The germline V gene has CDR1 MNHEY and CDR2 SVGAGI. This chain's CDR3 is CASSYEGRRDEQFF.

The chain is built from TRBV5-4 and TRBJ2-1; with no DNA, the TCRdb D assignment of TRBD2 cannot be verified. The CDR3 extends over 15 amino acids. Germline V gene sequence: CDR1 SGHNT, CDR2 YYREEE (reference sequence). CDR3 amino acids: CASSPAGGRVNEQFF.

V gene TRBV12-3 or TRBV12-4 combines with J gene TRBJ2-5; TCRdb selects TRBD2, and the lack of DNA leaves this call unchecked. The CDR3 spans 18 residues. The CDR3: CASSLRLAGGPMRETQYF.

The chain links TRBV20-1 to TRBJ2-7. The germline V gene has CDR1 DFQATT and CDR2 SNEGSKA (reference sequence). This CDR3 region has 14 residues. The CDR3 sequence: CSARDPSEAYEQYF.

V usage is TRBV6-5 and J usage is TRBJ1-2. The CDR3 sequence is 14 residues long. Germline V lookup: CDR1 MNHEY, CDR2 SVGAGI. The CDR3 protein is CASSPATNRYGYTF.

V is TRBV9 and J is TRBJ2-7; TCRdb designates TRBD1, a call that cannot be tested without DNA. This CDR3 is built from 15 residues. Germline loops: CDR1 SGDLS, CDR2 YYNGEE. CDR3 protein: CASSVAGGPFYEQYF.